This T cell receptor (beta chain) originates from a study of regulatory T cells in long-lasting Graves disease. Construction of the TCR beta libraries employed iRepertoire HTBI primers in conjunction with Arm-PCR of CDR3 regions. TCRdb fed the multiplex PCR reads into MiXCR, producing one record per CDR3 protein. In the table there are around 450,000 distinct CDR3 sequences, more than 13% of which are singletons. Time point defined: newly diagnosed GD, antithyroid drugs for less than 3 months. PBMC RNA served as the TCR library source. At least ten counts were recorded for this clonotype. The CDR3 totals 16 residues. The V and J ends lost 1 base and 0 bases respectively, with 10 bases between them. The V gene's germline CDR1 is SGHNT and CDR2 YENEEA. These data are also associated with another study on T cells in Graves' hyperthyroidism and ophthalmopathy. That publication notes: Used for diagnoses were clinical symptoms, serum thyroxine and TRAb, thyroid ultrasound and orbital computed tomography. Researchers report that a 13 V-J model separated ophthalmopathy from stable hyperthyroidism.

The chain carries TRBV11-3 and TRBJ1-3; no firm D call. Here the sequenced sample was peripheral blood mononuclear cells (PBMCs), taken at new diagnosis, from a patient treated with antithyroid drugs. The TCR originated in a woman between 25 and 40 years old with Graves disease. This CDR3 reads CASSLAGARSGNTIYF. The CDR3 DNA follows: TGTGCCAGCAGCTTAGCAGGCGCCCGCTCTGGAAACACCATATATTTT.